The clone carrying this T cell receptor (beta chain) was observed a few times. Its antigen remains unknown. The data are from a study of naive and memory T cell subsets. The CDR3 runs 14 residues. V was clipped by 1 base and J by 7 bases; unmatched bases: 3. Germline V gene data show CDR1 as LGHDT and CDR2 as YNNKEL (reference sequence). An equimolar mix of two oligonucleotides served as the beta constant-region primer for TRBC1 and TRBC2. The ligated cDNA underwent four PCR rounds using SP2 and nested alpha and beta constant-region primers. Each CDR3 protein gets one entry after TCRdb re-called the UMI-ligation and nested PCR reads with MiXCR. The profile shows under 150,000 distinct CDR3 sequences, about 20% of them singletons. The study's findings and limits: RNA-based TCR counts may shift with T cell activation and differentiation. Naive repertoires, especially CD8, held a few larger clonotypes, possibly memory cells re-expressing CD45RA.

What was sequenced was naive CD8+ T cells from blood. This sequence joins TRBV3-1 and TRBJ1-2, with 10 bases matching TRBD1. This sequence was found in a human donor in good health. This CDR3 reads CASSQVGDRGGYTF. The CDR3, as DNA: TGTGCCAGCAGCCAAGTAGGGGACAGGGGTGGCTACACCTTC.